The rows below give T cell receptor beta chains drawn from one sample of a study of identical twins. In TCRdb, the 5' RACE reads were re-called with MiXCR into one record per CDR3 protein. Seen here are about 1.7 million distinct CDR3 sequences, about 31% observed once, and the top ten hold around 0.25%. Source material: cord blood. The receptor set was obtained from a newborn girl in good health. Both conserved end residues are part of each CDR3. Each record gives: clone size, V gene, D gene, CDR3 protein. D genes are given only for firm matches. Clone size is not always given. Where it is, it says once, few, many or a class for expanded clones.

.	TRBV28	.	CASSFEQNVGGELFF
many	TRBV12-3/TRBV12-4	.	CASSHRPRYYGYTF
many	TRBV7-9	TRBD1	CASSSEGAYGYTF
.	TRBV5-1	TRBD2	CASSLGGSETGELFF
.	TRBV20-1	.	CSASRTPDGQYF
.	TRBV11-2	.	CASSREPHNQPQHF
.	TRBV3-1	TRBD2	CASSQFGTRSNTGELFF
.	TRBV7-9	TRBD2	CASRPESGRHTGELFF
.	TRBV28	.	CASSFGSANTGELFF
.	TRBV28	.	CASSFLGPRRQYF
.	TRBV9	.	CASSFGGVTYEQYF
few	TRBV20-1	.	CSARRGLATNEKLFF
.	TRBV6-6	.	CASLGAPDYGYTF
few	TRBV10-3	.	CAISAVSVGASGNTIYF
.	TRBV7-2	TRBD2	CASSSSSGTYEQYF
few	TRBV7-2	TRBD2	CASSLGGGDSYEQYF
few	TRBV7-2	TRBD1	CASSSDRPNTEAFF
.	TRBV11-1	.	CASSPFAGTYEQYF
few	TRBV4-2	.	CASSQGSDRARGETQYF
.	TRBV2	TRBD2	CASRRLAGDYEQYF
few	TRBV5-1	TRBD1	CASSLGDRVSYNEQYF
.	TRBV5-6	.	CASSWIDSYEQYF